This T cell receptor (beta chain) is drawn from a study of blood T cell repertoires in COVID-19. At the level of the study: Sources were T cells, B-cell-depleted T cells, or PBMCs; the material itself was cDNA or gDNA.

The protocol was immunoSEQ multiplex PCR, while the TCRdb copy is restricted to in-frame clones and leaves out a portion. Of roughly 230,000 clones in the sample, roughly four fifths are singletons; the top ten hold less than 7.5%. Germline assignment: CDR1 SEHNR and CDR2 FQNEAQ (reference sequence). This CDR3 has 16 residues. With V trimmed by 4 bases and J by 0 bases, 6 bases remained unmatched. The chain employs TRBV7-9 and TRBJ2-3, with TRBD2 matching over 8 bases. The source is a woman aged 50 to 65 with acute or convalescent COVID-19. The sequenced material came from peripheral blood. The CDR3 sequence is CASSSGLAASTDTQYF. CDR3 nucleotides: TGTGCCAGCAGCTCCGGACTAGCTGCTAGCACAGATACGCAGTATTTT.